The source of this T cell receptor beta chain is a study of vaccination and CD4 T cells after COVID-19. This clonotype has only a few counts. The antigen remains undetermined. The CDR3 is made up of 17 amino acids. Treatment denoted: roughly 10-day PBMC culture with coronavirus spike peptide pools or control peptides (ViraFEST assay). The cultures had half their medium swapped for fresh IL-2 medium on days 3 and 7. Study-level results: For convalescent patients, 304 of the 307 vaccine-specific clones analyzed were classified as spike mono-reactive.

Researchers used the Oncomine TCR Beta short-read assay to sequence DNA from cultured CD4+ T cells. Cultured CD4+ T cells were the source of extracted genomic DNA. One entry per CDR3 protein results from TCRdb running MiXCR on the PCR reads. This repertoire shows 9,500 to 15,000 distinct CDR3 sequences, approximately 49% found once; its top ten account for about 31%. This TCR was recovered from a human donor who had recovered from COVID-19. The sample taken for sequencing was CD4+ T cells from blood, cultured in vitro. The gene calls are TRBV1 and TRBJ2-7; the table names TRBD1, a call not compared with the DNA. TRBV1 is a recognized pseudogene. As DNA, the CDR3 is TGCACCAGCAGCCACGACCCCCGGGACACCCCCTCCTACGAGCAGTACTTC. Its protein product is CTSSHDPRDTPSYEQYF.